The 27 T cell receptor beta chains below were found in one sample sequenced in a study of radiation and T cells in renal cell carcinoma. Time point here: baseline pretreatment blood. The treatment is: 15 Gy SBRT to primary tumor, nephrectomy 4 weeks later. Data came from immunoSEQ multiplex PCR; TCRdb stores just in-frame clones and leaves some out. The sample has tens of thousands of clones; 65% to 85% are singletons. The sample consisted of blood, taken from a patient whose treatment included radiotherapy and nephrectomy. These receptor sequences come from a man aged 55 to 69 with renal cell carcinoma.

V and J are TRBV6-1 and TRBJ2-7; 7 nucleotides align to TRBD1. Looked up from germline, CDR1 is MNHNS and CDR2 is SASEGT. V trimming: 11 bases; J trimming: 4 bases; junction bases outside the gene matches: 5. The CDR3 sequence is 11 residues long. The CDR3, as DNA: TGTGCCGCGACAGGGATGTACGAGCAGTACGTC. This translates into CAATGMYEQYV.

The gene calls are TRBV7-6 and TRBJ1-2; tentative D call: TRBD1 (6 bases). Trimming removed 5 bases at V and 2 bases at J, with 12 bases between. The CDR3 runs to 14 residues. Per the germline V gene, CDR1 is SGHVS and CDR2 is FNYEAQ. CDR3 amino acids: CASSPITGNYGYTF. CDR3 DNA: TGTGCCAGCAGCCCAATTACAGGGAACTATGGCTACACCTTC.

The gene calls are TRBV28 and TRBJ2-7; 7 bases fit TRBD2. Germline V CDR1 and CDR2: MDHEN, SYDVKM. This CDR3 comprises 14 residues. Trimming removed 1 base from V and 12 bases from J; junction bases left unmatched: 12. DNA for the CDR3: TGTGCCAGCAGTTTATCCCTGGGGGGGACTACTTGGTACGTC. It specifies CASSLSLGGTTWYV.

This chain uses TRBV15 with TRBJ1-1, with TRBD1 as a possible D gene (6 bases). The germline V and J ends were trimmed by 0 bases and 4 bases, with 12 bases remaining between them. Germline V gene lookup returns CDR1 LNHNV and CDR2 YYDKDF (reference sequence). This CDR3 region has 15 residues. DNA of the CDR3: TGTGCCACCAGCAGAGACGGAAAGGGGGGCACTGAAGCTTTCTTT. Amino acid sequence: CATSRDGKGGTEAFF.

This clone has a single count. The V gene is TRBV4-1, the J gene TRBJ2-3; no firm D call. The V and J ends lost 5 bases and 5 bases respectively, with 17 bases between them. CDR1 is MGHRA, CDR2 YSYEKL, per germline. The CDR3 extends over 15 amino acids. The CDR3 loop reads CASSENVVVVDTQYF. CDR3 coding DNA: TGCGCCAGCAGCGAAAATGTCGTAGTGGTAGATACGCAGTATTTT.

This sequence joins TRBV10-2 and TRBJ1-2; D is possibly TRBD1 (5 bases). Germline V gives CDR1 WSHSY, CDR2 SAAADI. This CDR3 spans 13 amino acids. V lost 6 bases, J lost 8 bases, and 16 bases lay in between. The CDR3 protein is CASSAGGSSGYTF. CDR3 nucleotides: TGCGCCAGCAGCGCGGGGGGATCTTCGGGCTACACCTTC.

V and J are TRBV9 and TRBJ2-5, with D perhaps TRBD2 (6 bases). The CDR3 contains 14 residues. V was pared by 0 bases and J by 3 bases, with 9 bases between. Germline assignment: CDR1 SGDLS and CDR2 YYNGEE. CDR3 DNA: TGTGCCAGCAGCGTAGCGCGCGGGAAAGAGACCCAGTACTTC. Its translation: CASSVARGKETQYF.

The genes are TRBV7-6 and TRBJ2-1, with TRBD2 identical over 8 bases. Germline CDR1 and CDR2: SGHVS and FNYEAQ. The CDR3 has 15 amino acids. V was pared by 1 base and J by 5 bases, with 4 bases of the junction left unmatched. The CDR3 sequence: CASSLGPGGNNEQFF. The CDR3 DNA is TGTGCCAGCAGCTTAGGGCCGGGAGGGAACAATGAGCAGTTCTTC. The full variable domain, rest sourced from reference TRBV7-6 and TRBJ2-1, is GAGVSQSPRYKVTKRGQDVALRCDPISGHVSLYWYRQALGQGPEFLTYFNYEAQQDKSGLPNDRFSAERPEGSISTLTIQRTEQRDSAMYRCASSLGPGGNNEQFFGPGTRLTVL.

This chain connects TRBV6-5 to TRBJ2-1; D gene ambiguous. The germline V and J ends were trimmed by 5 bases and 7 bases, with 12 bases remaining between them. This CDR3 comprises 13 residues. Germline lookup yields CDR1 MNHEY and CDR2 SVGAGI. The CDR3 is CASSHPFRNEQFF. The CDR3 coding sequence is TGTGCCAGCAGTCACCCCTTTAGGAATGAGCAGTTCTTC.

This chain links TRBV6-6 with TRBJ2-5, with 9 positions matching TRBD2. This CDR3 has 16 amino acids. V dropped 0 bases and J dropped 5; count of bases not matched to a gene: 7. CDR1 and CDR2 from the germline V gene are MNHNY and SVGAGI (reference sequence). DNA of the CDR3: TGTGCCAGCAGTTACTCGACTAGCGGTGCACTGGAGACCCAGTACTTC. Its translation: CASSYSTSGALETQYF.

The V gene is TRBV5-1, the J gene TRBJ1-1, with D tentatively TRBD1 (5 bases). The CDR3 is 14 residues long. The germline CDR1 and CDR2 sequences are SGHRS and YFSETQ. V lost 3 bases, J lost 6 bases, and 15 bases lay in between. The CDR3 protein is CASSWDGPRAEAFF. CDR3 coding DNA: TGCGCCAGCAGCTGGGACGGACCGAGGGCTGAAGCTTTCTTT.

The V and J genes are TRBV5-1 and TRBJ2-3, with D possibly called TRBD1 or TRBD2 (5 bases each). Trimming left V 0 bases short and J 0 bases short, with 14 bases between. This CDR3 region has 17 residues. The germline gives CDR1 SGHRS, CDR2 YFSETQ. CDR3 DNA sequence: TGCGCCAGCAGCTTGGACGGGACGGCCCCTAGCACAGATACGCAGTATTTT. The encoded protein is CASSLDGTAPSTDTQYF.

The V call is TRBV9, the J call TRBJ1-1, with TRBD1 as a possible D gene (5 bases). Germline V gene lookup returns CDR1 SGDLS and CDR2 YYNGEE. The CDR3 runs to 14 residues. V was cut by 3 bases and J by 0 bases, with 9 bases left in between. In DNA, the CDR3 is TGTGCCAGCAGCGAGGGGACGGTGAACACTGAAGCTTTCTTT. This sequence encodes CASSEGTVNTEAFF. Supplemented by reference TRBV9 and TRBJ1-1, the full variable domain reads DSGVTQTPKHLITATGQRVTLRCSPRSGDLSVYWYQQSLDQGLQFLIQYYNGEERAKGNILERFSAQQFPDLHSELNLSSLELGDSALYFCASSEGTVNTEAFFGQGTRLTVV.

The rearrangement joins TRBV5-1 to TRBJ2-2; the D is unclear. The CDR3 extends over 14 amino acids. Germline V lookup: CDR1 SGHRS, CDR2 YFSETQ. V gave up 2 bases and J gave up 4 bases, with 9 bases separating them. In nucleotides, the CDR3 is TGCGCCAGCAGCTTTCTAACATCCACCGGGGAGCTGTTTTTT. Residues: CASSFLTSTGELFF.

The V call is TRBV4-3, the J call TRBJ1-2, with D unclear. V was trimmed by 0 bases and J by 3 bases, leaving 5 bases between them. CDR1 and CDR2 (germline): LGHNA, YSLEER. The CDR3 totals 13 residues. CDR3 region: CASSQDQHYGYTF. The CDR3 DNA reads TGCGCCAGCAGCCAAGATCAACACTATGGCTACACCTTC.

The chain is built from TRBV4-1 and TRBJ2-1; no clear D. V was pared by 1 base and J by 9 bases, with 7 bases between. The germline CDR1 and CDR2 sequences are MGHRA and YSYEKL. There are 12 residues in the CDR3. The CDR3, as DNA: TGCGCCAGCAGCCAAGCGGAGATTGAGCAGTTCTTC. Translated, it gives CASSQAEIEQFF.

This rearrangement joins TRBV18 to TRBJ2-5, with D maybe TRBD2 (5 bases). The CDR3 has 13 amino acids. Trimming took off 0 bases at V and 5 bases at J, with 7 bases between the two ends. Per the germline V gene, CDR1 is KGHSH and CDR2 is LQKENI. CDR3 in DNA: TGTGCCAGCTCACCACCGAGGGCGGAGACCCAGTACTTC. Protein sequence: CASSPPRAETQYF.

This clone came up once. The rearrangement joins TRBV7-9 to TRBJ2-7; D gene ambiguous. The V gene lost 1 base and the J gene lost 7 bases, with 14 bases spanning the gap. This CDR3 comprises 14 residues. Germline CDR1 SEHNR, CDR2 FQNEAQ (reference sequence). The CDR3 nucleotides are TGTGCCAGCAGCTTAGTCCAGGAGTTAGGGGAGCAGTACTTC. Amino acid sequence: CASSLVQELGEQYF. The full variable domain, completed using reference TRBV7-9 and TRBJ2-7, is DTGVSQNPRHKITKRGQNVTFRCDPISEHNRLYWYRQTLGQGPEFLTYFQNEAQLEKSRLLSDRFSAERPKGSFSTLEIQRTEQGDSAMYLCASSLVQELGEQYFGPGTRLTVT.

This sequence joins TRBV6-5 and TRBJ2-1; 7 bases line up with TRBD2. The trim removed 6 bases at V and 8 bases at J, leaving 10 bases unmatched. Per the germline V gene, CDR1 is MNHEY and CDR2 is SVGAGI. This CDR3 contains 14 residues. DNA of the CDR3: TGTGCCAGCAGCCCTGGACTAGGTACCTATGAGCAGTTCTTC. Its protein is CASSPGLGTYEQFF.

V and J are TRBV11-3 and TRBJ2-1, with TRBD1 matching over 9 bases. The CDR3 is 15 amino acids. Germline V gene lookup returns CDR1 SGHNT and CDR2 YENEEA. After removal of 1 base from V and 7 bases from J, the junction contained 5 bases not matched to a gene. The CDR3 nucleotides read TGTGCCAGCAGCTTAGTCCTCGGGACAGGGAATGAGCAGTTCTTC. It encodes CASSLVLGTGNEQFF.

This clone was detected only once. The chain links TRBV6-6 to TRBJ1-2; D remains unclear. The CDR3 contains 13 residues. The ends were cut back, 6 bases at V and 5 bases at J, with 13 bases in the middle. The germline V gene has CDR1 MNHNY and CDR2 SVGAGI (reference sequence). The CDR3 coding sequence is TGTGCCAGCAGGTCGGCGGACCTGTATGGCTACACCTTC. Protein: CASRSADLYGYTF.

The CDR3 sequence: CASSVGTTLRRAGRTDTQYF. The DNA of the CDR3 is TGTGCCAGTAGCGTGGGGACTACTCTTCGTAGGGCCGGTCGCACAGATACGCAGTATTTT. The gene calls are TRBV19 and TRBJ2-3, with TRBD2 matching over 7 bases. Germline CDR1 is LNHDA and CDR2 is SQIVND (reference sequence). With V trimmed by 6 bases and J by 1 base, 22 bases remained unmatched. The CDR3 is made up of 20 amino acids.

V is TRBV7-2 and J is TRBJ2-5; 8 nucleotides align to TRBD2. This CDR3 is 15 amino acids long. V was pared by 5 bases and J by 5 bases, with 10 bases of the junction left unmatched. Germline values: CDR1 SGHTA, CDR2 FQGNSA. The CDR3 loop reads CASSPPRGGTETQYF. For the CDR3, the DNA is TGTGCCAGCAGCCCCCCCCGGGGGGGCACGGAGACCCAGTACTTC.

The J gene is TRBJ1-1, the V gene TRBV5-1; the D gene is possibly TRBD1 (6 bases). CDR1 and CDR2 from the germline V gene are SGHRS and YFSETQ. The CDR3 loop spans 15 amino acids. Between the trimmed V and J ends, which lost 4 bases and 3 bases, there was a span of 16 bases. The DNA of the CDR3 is TGCGCCAGCAGCACCGGACAGAATTTGCACACTGAAGCTTTCTTT. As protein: CASSTGQNLHTEAFF.

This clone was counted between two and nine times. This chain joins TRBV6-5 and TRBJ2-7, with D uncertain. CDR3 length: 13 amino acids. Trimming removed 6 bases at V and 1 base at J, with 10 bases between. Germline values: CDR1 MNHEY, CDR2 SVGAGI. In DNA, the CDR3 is TGTGCCAGCAGCCTCCGGGTTTCCTACGAGCAGTACTTC. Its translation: CASSLRVSYEQYF.

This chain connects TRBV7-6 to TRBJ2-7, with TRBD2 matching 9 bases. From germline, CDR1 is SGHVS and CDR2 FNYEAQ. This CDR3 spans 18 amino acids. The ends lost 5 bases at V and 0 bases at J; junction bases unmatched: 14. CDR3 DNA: TGTGCCAGCAGCGCCGTCTGGCGGGAGGGACAAAACTCCTACGAGCAGTACGTC. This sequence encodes CASSAVWREGQNSYEQYV.

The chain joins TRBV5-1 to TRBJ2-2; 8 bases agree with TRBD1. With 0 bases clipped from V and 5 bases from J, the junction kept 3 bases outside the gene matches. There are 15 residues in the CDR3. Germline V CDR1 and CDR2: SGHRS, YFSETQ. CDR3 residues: CASSLGQGMTGELFF. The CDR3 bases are TGCGCCAGCAGCTTGGGACAGGGGATGACCGGGGAGCTGTTTTTT.